There are a few counts of the clone carrying this T cell receptor (beta chain). The data were obtained in a study of T cell changes during pregnancy in multiple sclerosis. The protocol was immunoSEQ multiplex PCR, while the TCRdb copy is restricted to in-frame clones and leaves out a portion. The sample has approximately 40,000 clones; about 89% are singletons. The length of the CDR3 is 13 residues. CDR1 and CDR2 from the germline V gene are LNHDA and SQIVND (reference sequence). V was shortened by 0 bases and J by 1 base, with 3 bases between the two germline ends. The input for sequencing was CD4+ T cells from peripheral blood mononuclear cells, taken in the first trimester of pregnancy. This receptor was identified in a female donor with multiple sclerosis, enrolled in a pregnancy study. V usage is TRBV19 and J usage is TRBJ1-1; D gene unclear. The CDR3 region is CASSIDWNTEAFF. The CDR3 DNA follows: TGTGCCAGTAGTATAGACTGGAACACTGAAGCTTTCTTT.